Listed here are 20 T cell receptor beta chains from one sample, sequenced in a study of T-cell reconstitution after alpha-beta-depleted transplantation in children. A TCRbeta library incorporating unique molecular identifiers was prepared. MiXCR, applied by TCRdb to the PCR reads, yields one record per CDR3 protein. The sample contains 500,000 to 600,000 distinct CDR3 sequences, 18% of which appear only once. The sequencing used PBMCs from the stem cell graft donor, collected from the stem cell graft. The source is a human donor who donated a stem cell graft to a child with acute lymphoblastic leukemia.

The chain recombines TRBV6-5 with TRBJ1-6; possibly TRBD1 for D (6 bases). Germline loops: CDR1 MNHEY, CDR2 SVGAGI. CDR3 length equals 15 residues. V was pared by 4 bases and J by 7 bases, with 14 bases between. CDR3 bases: TGTGCCAGCAGTTGGACAGCGGGCGAAAATTCACCCCTCCACTTT. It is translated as CASSWTAGENSPLHF.

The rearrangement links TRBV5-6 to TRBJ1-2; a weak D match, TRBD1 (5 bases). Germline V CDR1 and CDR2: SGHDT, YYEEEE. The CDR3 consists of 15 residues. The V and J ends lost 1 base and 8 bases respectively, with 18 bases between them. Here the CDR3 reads CASSLLAGLMGGYTF. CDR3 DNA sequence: TGTGCCAGCAGCTTGCTCGCAGGGCTAATGGGGGGCTACACCTTC. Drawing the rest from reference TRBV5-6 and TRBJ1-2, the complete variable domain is DAGVTQSPTHLIKTRGQQVTLRCSPKSGHDTVSWYQQALGQGPQFIFQYYEEEERQRGNFPDRFSGHQFPNYSSELNVNALLLGDSALYLCASSLLAGLMGGYTFGSGTRLTVV.

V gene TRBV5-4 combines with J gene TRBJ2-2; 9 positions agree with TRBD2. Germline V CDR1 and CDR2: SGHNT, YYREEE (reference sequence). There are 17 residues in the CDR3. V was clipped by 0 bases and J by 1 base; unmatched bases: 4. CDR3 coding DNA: TGTGCCAGCAGCTTGGCCACTAGCGGGTGGAACACCGGGGAGCTGTTTTTT. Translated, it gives CASSLATSGWNTGELFF.

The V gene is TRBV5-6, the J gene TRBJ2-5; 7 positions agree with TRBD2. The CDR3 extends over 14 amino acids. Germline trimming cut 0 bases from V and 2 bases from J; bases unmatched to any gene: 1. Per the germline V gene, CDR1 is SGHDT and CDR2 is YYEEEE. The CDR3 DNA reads TGTGCCAGCAGCTTGGTACTAGCGCAAGAGACCCAGTACTTC. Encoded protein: CASSLVLAQETQYF.

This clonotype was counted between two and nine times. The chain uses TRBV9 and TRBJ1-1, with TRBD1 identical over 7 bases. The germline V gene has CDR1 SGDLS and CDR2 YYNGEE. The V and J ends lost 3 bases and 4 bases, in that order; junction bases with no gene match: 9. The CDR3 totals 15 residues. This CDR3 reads CASSATTGRGTEAFF. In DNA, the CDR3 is TGTGCCAGCAGCGCAACGACAGGGAGAGGCACTGAAGCTTTCTTT.

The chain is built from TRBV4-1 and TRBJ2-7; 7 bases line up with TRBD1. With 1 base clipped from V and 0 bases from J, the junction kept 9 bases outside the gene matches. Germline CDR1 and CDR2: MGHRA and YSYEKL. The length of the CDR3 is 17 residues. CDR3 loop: CASSQGRGQTSSYEQYF. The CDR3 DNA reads TGCGCCAGCAGCCAAGGCAGGGGACAGACGAGCTCCTACGAGCAGTACTTC.

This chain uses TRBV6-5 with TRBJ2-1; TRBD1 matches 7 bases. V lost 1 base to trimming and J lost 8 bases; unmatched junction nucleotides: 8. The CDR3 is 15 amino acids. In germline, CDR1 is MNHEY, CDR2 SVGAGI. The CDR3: CASSYLLQGQHEQFF. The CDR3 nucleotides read TGTGCCAGCAGTTACTTACTACAGGGGCAACATGAGCAGTTCTTC.

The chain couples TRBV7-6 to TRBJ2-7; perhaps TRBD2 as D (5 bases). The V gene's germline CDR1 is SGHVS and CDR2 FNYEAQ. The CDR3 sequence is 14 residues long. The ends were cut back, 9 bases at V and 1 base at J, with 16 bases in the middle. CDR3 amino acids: CARAPDGKSYEQYF. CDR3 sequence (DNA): TGTGCCAGGGCCCCCGACGGGAAGTCCTACGAGCAGTACTTC.

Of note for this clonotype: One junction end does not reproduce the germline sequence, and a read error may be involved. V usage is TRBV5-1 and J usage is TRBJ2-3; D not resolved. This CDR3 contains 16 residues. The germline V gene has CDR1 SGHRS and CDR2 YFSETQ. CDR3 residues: CASSLKESASTDTQYF. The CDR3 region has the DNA TGTGCCAGCAGCTTGAAAGAGTCCGCTAGCACAGATACGCAGTATTTT.

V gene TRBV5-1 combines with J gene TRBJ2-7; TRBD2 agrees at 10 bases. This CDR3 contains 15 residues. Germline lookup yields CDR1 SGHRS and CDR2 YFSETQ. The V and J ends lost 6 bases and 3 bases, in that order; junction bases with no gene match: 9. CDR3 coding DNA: TGCGCCAGCAAGACTTTAGCGGGAGGCGGCTACGAGCAGTACTTC. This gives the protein CASKTLAGGGYEQYF.

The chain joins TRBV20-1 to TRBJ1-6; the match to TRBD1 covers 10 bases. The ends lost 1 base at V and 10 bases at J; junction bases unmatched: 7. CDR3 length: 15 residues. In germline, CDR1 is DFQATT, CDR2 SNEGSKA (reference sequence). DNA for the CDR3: TGCAGTGCTAGAGGACCGGGACAGGGGAACTCACCCCTCCACTTT. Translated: CSARGPGQGNSPLHF.

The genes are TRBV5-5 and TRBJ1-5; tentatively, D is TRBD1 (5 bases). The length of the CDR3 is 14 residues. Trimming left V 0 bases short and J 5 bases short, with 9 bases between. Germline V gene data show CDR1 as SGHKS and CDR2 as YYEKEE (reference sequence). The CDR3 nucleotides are TGTGCCAGCAGCTTGGTGGGACCCGATCAGCCCCAGCATTTT. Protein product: CASSLVGPDQPQHF.

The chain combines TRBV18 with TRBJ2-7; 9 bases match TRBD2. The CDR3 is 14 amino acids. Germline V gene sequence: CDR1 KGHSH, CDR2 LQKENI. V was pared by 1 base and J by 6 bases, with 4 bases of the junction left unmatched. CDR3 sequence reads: CASSPLREGSEQYF. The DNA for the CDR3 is TGTGCCAGCTCACCACTGCGGGAGGGTAGCGAGCAGTACTTC. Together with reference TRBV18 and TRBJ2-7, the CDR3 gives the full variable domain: NAGVMQNPRHLVRRRGQEARLRCSPMKGHSHVYWYRQLPEEGLKFMVYLQKENIIDESGMPKERFSAEFPKEGPSILRIQQVVRGDSAAYFCASSPLREGSEQYFGPGTRLTVT.

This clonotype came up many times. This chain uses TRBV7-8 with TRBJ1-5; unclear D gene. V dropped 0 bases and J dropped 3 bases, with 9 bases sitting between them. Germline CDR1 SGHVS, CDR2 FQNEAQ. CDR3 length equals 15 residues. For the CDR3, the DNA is TGTGCCAGCAGCTTAGCACTAGTAAACAATCAGCCCCAGCATTTT. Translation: CASSLALVNNQPQHF.

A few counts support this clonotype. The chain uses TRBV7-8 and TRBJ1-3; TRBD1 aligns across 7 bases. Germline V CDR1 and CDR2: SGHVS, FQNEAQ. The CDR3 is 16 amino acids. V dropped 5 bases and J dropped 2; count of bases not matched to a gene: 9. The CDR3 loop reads CASSGRQGSTGNTIYF. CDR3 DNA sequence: TGTGCCAGCAGCGGTCGACAGGGATCGACTGGAAACACCATATATTTT.

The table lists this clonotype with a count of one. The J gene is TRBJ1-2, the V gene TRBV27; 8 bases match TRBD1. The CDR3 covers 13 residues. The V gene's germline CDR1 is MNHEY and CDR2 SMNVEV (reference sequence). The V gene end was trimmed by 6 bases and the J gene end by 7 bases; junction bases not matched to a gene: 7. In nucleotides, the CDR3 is TGTGCCAGCAGCCGGACAGGGAAGCTTGGCTACACCTTC. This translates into CASSRTGKLGYTF.

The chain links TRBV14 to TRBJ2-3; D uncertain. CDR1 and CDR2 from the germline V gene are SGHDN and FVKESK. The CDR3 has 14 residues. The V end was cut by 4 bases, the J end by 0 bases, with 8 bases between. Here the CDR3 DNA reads TGTGCCAGCAGCCTGACGATGAGCACAGATACGCAGTATTTT. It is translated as CASSLTMSTDTQYF.

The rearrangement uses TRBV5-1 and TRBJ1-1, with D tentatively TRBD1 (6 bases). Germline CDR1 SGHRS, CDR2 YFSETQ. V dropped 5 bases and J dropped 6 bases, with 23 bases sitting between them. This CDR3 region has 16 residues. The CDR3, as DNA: TGCGCCAGCAGAACGAACCAGAAGACAGGAGACGCTGAAGCTTTCTTT. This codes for CASRTNQKTGDAEAFF.

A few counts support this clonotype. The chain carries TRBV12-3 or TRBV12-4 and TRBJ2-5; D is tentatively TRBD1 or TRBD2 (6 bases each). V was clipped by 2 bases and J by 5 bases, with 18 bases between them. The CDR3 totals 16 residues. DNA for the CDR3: TGTGCCAGCAGTTTATCCCCGGGGGCGAGTTCGGAGACCCAGTACTTC. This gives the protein CASSLSPGASSETQYF.

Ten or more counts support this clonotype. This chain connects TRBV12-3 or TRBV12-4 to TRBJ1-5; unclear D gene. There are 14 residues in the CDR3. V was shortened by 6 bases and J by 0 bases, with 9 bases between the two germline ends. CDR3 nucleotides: TGTGCCAGCAGCCCTGATTATAGCAATCAGCCCCAGCATTTT. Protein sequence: CASSPDYSNQPQHF.